The 13 T cell receptor beta chains reported below all come from one sample, sequenced in a study of shared clonotypes between healthy human individuals. Produced via immunoSEQ multiplex PCR; TCRdb's table is partial and in-frame only. The sample carries around 2.1 million clones, more than 90% recorded once. The sequenced material came from naive CD4+ T cells sorted from blood. Subset given: CD45RA+ positively selected. The receptors originated from a man aged 18 to 30 in good health.

The CDR3 bases are TGTGCCAGCAGCACCGGGGGCTACGAGCAGTACTTC. This encodes CASSTGGYEQYF. The chain couples TRBV14 to TRBJ2-7; possible D gene TRBD2, 6 bases. There are 12 residues in the CDR3. The germline gives CDR1 SGHDN, CDR2 FVKESK. V lost 5 bases and J lost 3, with 8 bases in between.

This chain links TRBV5-1 with TRBJ2-7, with 14 bases aligning to TRBD2. This CDR3 comprises 16 residues. V was pared by 4 bases and J by 4 bases, with 7 bases of the junction left unmatched. Germline CDR1 SGHRS, CDR2 YFSETQ. CDR3 nucleotide sequence: TGCGCCAGCAGCGGAGGACTAGCGGGAGGAAAATACGAGCAGTACTTC. It specifies CASSGGLAGGKYEQYF.

The chain is built from TRBV7-2 and TRBJ1-6; 7 nucleotides match TRBD1. V was clipped by 6 bases and J by 7 bases; unmatched bases: 6. Germline V lookup: CDR1 SGHTA, CDR2 FQGNSA. This CDR3 region has 14 residues. CDR3 region: CASRQGSGNSPLHF. The DNA of the CDR3 is TGTGCCAGCAGACAGGGGTCTGGCAATTCACCCCTCCACTTT. Using reference TRBV7-2 and TRBJ1-6 for the parts outside the CDR3, the full variable domain is GAGVSQSPSNKVTEKGKDVELRCDPISGHTALYWYRQSLGQGLEFLIYFQGNSAPDKSGLPSDRFSAERTGGSVSTLTIQRTQQEDSAVYLCASRQGSGNSPLHFGNGTRLTVT.

The V gene is TRBV11-1, the J gene TRBJ2-7; 8 bases line up with TRBD2. Germline loops: CDR1 SGHAT, CDR2 FQDESV (reference sequence). V dropped 6 bases and J dropped 0; count of bases not matched to a gene: 4. This CDR3 has 14 residues. In nucleotides, the CDR3 is TGTGCCAGCAGAACCGGGACTAGCTCCTACGAGCAGTACTTC. The encoded protein is CASRTGTSSYEQYF.

The chain recombines TRBV10-1 with TRBJ2-2, with D perhaps being TRBD1 or TRBD2 (6 bases each). The CDR3 is 12 amino acids. CDR1 and CDR2 (germline): WNHNN, SYGVQD (reference sequence). The germline V and J ends were trimmed by 11 bases and 5 bases, with 12 bases remaining between them. The CDR3 nucleotides are TGCGCCTCCGGGGGCGGTACCGGGGAGCTGTTTTTT. Protein product: CASGGGTGELFF.

The V call is TRBV29-1, the J call TRBJ1-1, with 7 nucleotides matching TRBD1. V dropped 5 bases and J dropped 5; count of bases not matched to a gene: 11. The CDR3 is 14 amino acids. The germline V gene has CDR1 SQVTM and CDR2 ANQGSEA. The DNA for the CDR3 is TGCAGCGTTCGATCCGGACAGGTCTTTACTGAAGCTTTCTTT. As protein: CSVRSGQVFTEAFF.

This chain connects TRBV9 to TRBJ2-6; D ambiguous. This CDR3 region has 15 residues. Germline V gene lookup returns CDR1 SGDLS and CDR2 YYNGEE. Trimming shortened V by 2 bases and J by 3 bases, and 9 bases separated the two germline ends. The CDR3 protein is CASSVASVGANVLTF. CDR3 in DNA: TGTGCCAGCAGCGTCGCTTCGGTTGGGGCCAACGTCCTGACTTTC.

Remarks on this clone: This specimen includes other DNA sequences encoding the same CDR3. The genes are TRBV6-5 and TRBJ2-7; the D gene is possibly TRBD2 (6 bases). CDR1 and CDR2 (germline): MNHEY, SVGAGI. Trimming took 0 bases from V and 2 from J, leaving 8 bases between them. The CDR3 is 14 amino acids. The CDR3 is CASSYSRGTYEQYF. For the CDR3, the DNA is TGTGCCAGCAGTTACTCCCGGGGGACCTACGAGCAGTACTTC.

The rearrangement joins TRBV6-1 to TRBJ2-7; D call uncertain. V lost 1 base to trimming and J lost 6 bases, with 13 bases between them. This CDR3 has 14 residues. Germline CDR1 is MNHNS and CDR2 is SASEGT. The CDR3 is CASSEVVPSREQYF. The CDR3 nucleotides read TGTGCCAGCAGTGAAGTAGTTCCTTCGCGCGAGCAGTACTTC.

This clone has just one count. The chain carries TRBV5-1 and TRBJ2-5; no reliable D call. Between the trimmed V and J ends, which lost 4 bases and 5 bases, there was a span of 15 bases. This CDR3 has 14 amino acids. CDR1 and CDR2 from the germline V gene are SGHRS and YFSETQ. Here the CDR3 reads CASSHAGEAETQYF. The CDR3 coding sequence is TGCGCCAGCAGCCATGCCGGTGAGGCGGAGACCCAGTACTTC.

This chain links TRBV4-3 with TRBJ1-2, with 7 bases fitting TRBD1. This CDR3 region has 17 residues. V shed 1 base and J 1 base; nucleotides not matched to a gene: 9. CDR1 and CDR2 from the germline V gene are LGHNA and YSLEER. CDR3 residues: CASSQGLKQGINYGYTF. The CDR3 DNA follows: TGCGCCAGCAGCCAAGGCCTTAAACAGGGGATTAACTATGGCTACACCTTC.

J is TRBJ2-3 and V is TRBV11-2; D remains unclear. Looked up from germline, CDR1 is SGHAT and CDR2 is FQNNGV. Deletions cut 5 bases from V and 3 bases from J, with 9 bases between. The CDR3 loop spans 13 amino acids. The CDR3 nucleotides read TGTGCCAGCAGCCCCCCCTTGACAGATACGCAGTATTTT. The encoded protein is CASSPPLTDTQYF.

The gene calls are TRBV18 and TRBJ1-2, with 7 positions matching TRBD1. Losses at the gene ends were 3 bases for V and 1 base for J; bases not matched to a gene: 8. The CDR3 contains 16 residues. Germline lookup yields CDR1 KGHSH and CDR2 LQKENI. The CDR3 DNA reads as TGTGCCAGCTCACCCCGGGACAGTGAATTTAACTATGGCTACACCTTC. Translation: CASSPRDSEFNYGYTF. The full variable domain, with the rest looked up from reference TRBV18 and TRBJ1-2, is NAGVMQNPRHLVRRRGQEARLRCSPMKGHSHVYWYRQLPEEGLKFMVYLQKENIIDESGMPKERFSAEFPKEGPSILRIQQVVRGDSAAYFCASSPRDSEFNYGYTFGSGTRLTVV.